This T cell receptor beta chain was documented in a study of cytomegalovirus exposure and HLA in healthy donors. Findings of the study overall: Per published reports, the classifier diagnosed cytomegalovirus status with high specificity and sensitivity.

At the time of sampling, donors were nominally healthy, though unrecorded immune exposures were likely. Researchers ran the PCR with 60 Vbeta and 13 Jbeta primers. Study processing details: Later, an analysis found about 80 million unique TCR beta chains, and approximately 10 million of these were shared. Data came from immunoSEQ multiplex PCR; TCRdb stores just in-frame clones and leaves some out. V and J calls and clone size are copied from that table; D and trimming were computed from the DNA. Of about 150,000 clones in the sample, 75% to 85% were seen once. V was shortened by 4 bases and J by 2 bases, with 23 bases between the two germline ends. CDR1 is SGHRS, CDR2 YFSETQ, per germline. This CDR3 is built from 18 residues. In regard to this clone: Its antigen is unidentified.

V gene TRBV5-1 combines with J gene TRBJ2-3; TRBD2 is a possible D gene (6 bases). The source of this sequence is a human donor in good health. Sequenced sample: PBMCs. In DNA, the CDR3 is TGCGCCAGCAGCGGCAACTTAGCGGATCTACCTGTCACAGATACGCAGTATTTT. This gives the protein CASSGNLADLPVTDTQYF.